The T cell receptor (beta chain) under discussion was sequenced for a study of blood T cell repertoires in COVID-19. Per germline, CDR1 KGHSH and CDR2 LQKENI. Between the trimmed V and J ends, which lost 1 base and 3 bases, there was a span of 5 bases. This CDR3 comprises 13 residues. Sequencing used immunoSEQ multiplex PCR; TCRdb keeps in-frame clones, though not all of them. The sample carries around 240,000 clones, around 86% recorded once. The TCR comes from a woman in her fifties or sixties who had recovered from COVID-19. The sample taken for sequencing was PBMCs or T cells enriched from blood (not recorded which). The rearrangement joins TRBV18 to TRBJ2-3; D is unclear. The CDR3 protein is CASSPLETDTQYF. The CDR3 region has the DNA TGTGCCAGCTCACCACTAGAAACAGATACGCAGTATTTT. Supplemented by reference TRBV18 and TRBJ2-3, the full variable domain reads NAGVMQNPRHLVRRRGQEARLRCSPMKGHSHVYWYRQLPEEGLKFMVYLQKENIIDESGMPKERFSAEFPKEGPSILRIQQVVRGDSAAYFCASSPLETDTQYFGPGTRLTVL.